The clone carrying this TCR beta chain was seen once. This record belongs to a study of blood T cell repertoires in COVID-19. How the authors handled the data: Reference gene primer amplification yielded estimated nucleated cell counts. TCRdb keeps only in-frame clones here, not all; method: immunoSEQ multiplex PCR. V and J calls and clone size are as listed in that table; D and trimming were resolved from the DNA. Of 250,000 to 300,000 clones listed, about nine tenths are singletons. The clonotype was recovered from a woman aged 30 to 39 who had recovered from COVID-19. What was sequenced was peripheral blood.

The CDR3 nucleotides read TGTGCCAGCAGCTTGGCGGGACAGCTACAAGAGACCCAGTACTTC. Translated, it gives CASSLAGQLQETQYF. The gene calls are TRBV5-8 and TRBJ2-5, with 7 bases lining up with TRBD1. Trimming took 0 bases from V and 2 from J; bases not matched to a gene: 4. Germline loops: CDR1 SGHTS, CDR2 YDEGEE. The CDR3 extends over 15 amino acids.